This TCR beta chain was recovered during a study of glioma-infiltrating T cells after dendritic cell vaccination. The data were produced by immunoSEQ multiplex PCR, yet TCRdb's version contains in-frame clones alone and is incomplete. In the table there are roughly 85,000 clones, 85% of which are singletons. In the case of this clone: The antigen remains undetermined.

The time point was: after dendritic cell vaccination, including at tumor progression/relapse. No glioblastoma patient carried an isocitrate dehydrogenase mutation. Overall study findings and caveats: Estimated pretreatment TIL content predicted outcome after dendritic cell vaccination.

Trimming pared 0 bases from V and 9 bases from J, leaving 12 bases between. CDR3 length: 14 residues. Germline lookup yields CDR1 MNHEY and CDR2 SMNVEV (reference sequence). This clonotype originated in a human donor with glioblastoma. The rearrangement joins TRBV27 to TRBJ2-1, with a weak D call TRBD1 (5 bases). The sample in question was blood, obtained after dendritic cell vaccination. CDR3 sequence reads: CASSLSGRGREQFF. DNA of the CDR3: TGTGCCAGCAGTTTATCGGGAAGGGGCCGTGAGCAGTTCTTC.